This paragraph covers one T cell receptor beta chain sequence. Its target antigen remains unknown. No clone much larger than this one lies a single base away; base qualities are absent. The collaborating institutions used their own protocols to collect whole blood in K2EDTA tubes. For TCRbeta analysis, collaborators shipped samples as frozen whole blood, isolated PBMCs, or DNA extracted from either of those sample types. TCRbeta CDR3 regions were amplified from genomic DNA using the immunoSEQ Assay, a bias-controlled multiplex PCR. The study's own analysis went as follows. The number of nucleated cells in each sample was estimated by amplification of reference gene primers within the assay. To quantify the absolute abundance of each unique TCRbeta CDR3 rearrangement, sequence reads were collapsed and filtered. For each sample, productive Simpson clonality was calculated as the square root of Simpson's diversity index across productive rearrangements. This is the immuneACCESS table as TCRdb keeps it, with only in-frame sequences that have V and J called. A part of the clones is gone; compared with another copy, unresolved V genes explain less than half, and the rest is unexplained. The D gene and trimming were derived from the DNA, and the V and J assignments and clone size from that table. The sample yields some 50,000 clones; around 84% were counted once. The ten most abundant clones make up 28% of the sample.

The CDR3 numbers 15 residues from cysteine through phenylalanine. Only the CDR3 region is kept as DNA, spanning 45 bases read in frame from base 1. The junction shows trimming of 8 bases on V and 2 bases on J, plus 16 bases between the germline ends. In the germline V gene (reference sequence), CDR1 corresponds to LNHDA and CDR2 to SQIVND. The entry originates in a study of blood T cell repertoires in COVID-19 (dated by TCRdb to between 2020 and 2021). Broadly, across the study: Samples covering the acute and convalescent phases of COVID-19 were provided by collaborators in the United States, Italy and Spain. Sample metadata almost always included a de-identified subject ID, COVID-19 status, age in years and sex. The repertoires were released in a freely available public database intended as a resource for research on the immune response to SARS-CoV-2. Where available, HLA class I and class II types were taken from metadata supplied by the sample provider and were not determined by assay-based typing. Subjects who had been exposed to COVID-19, were actively infected with it, or had recovered from it provided the deeply sampled blood TCRbeta repertoires that made up the dataset. The material from the prospective study consisted of cDNA or gDNA derived from T cells, B-cell-depleted T cells, or PBMCs. The samples were drawn from the first 160 participants of the ongoing ImmuneRACE study and from 950 to 1,500 subjects provided by 6 global collaborators.

General conclusions and limits of the study: How much clinical and demographic metadata was included differed by source and by participant, and the metadata was provided uncurated.

Sequencing was carried out using peripheral blood. This TCR was recovered from a human donor in a cohort sampled during active COVID-19. The chain was built from TRBV19 and TRBJ1-3; the D gene is possibly TRBD1, with 6 bases matching. The nucleotide sequence reads as follows: TGTGCCAGTGGTCCTCGGACAGAGGCTGGAAACACCATATATTTT. Translated, it gives CASGPRTEAGNTIYF.